Each of the 9 T cell receptor beta chains below was sequenced from the same sample in a study of blood T cell repertoires in COVID-19. Generated by immunoSEQ multiplex PCR, the TCRdb table keeps only in-frame clones and is missing some. In the table there are roughly 500,000 clones, approximately 87% of which are singletons. Sample: PBMCs or T cells enriched from blood (not recorded which). The receptors were sampled from a woman between 40 and 55 years old who had recovered from COVID-19.

The chain joins TRBV27 to TRBJ1-1; D possibly corresponds to TRBD1 (6 bases). The CDR3 has 14 residues. In germline, CDR1 is MNHEY, CDR2 SMNVEV (reference sequence). Deletions cut 6 bases from V and 3 bases from J, with 14 bases between. CDR3 nucleotide sequence: TGTGCCAGCAGATGGCAGGGGAGCGACACTGAAGCTTTCTTT. Its translation: CASRWQGSDTEAFF.

The chain uses TRBV6-5 and TRBJ1-1; D is uncertain. The V end lost 7 bases, the J end lost 0 bases, and 12 bases lay between the germline ends. This CDR3 is built from 14 residues. CDR1 and CDR2 (germline): MNHEY, SVGAGI. The CDR3 nucleotides read TGTGCCAGCAAAACTAGCAGCATGAACACTGAAGCTTTCTTT. Translating it yields CASKTSSMNTEAFF.

The J gene is TRBJ1-6, the V gene TRBV6-5; 8 bases fit TRBD1. V lost 4 bases and J lost 10; bases outside the gene matches: 6. The CDR3 extends over 14 amino acids. Germline V gene sequence: CDR1 MNHEY, CDR2 SVGAGI. In DNA, the CDR3 is TGTGCCAGCAGTTTGACAGGGGAGCACTCACCCCTCCACTTT. Residues: CASSLTGEHSPLHF.

The chain carries TRBV5-1 and TRBJ2-7, with unresolved D. Trimming took 0 bases from V and 0 from J, leaving 10 bases between them. Germline loops: CDR1 SGHRS, CDR2 YFSETQ. The CDR3 has 15 residues. The CDR3 DNA sequence: TGCGCCAGCAGCTTGGTGGCAGGCAACTCCTACGAGCAGTACTTC. Protein sequence: CASSLVAGNSYEQYF.

The gene calls are TRBV4-1 and TRBJ1-1; 10 nucleotides align to TRBD1. The CDR3 is made up of 17 amino acids. After removal of 1 base from V and 0 bases from J, the junction contained 5 bases not matched to a gene. Germline loops: CDR1 MGHRA, CDR2 YSYEKL. The CDR3 DNA follows: TGCGCCAGCAGCCAAGGCCCGGGACAGGGGTTGAACACTGAAGCTTTCTTT. Amino acid sequence: CASSQGPGQGLNTEAFF.

The chain joins TRBV7-9 to TRBJ1-1, with 9 bases matching TRBD1. The CDR3 spans 15 residues. Germline CDR1 is SEHNR and CDR2 is FQNEAQ (reference sequence). V trimming: 6 bases; J trimming: 0 bases; junction bases outside the gene matches: 5. The CDR3 spells CASSWGTGMNTEAFF. CDR3 DNA: TGTGCCAGCAGTTGGGGGACAGGGATGAACACTGAAGCTTTCTTT.

This clone occurred a few times. The V and J genes are TRBV7-9 and TRBJ1-6; D call uncertain. CDR1 is SEHNR and CDR2 is FQNEAQ in the germline V gene (reference sequence). Between the trimmed V and J ends, which lost 1 base and 10 bases, there was a span of 11 bases. This CDR3 region has 14 residues. The CDR3 DNA reads TGTGCCAGCAGCTTAGGTGGGGAGGAGTCACCCCTCCACTTT. Translating it yields CASSLGGEESPLHF. The complete variable domain, with remaining parts taken from reference TRBV7-9 and TRBJ1-6, reads DTGVSQNPRHKITKRGQNVTFRCDPISEHNRLYWYRQTLGQGPEFLTYFQNEAQLEKSRLLSDRFSAERPKGSFSTLEIQRTEQGDSAMYLCASSLGGEESPLHFGNGTRLTVT.

This clone has just a few counts. V usage is TRBV6-2 or TRBV6-3 and J usage is TRBJ2-4; TRBD2 matches 8 bases. The CDR3 has 15 residues. CDR1 is MNHEY and CDR2 is SVGEGT in the germline V gene. J was trimmed by 3 bases and V by 6 bases; bases with no gene match: 7. CDR3 sequence (DNA): TGTGCCAGCAGCGACTCGGGACTAGTCAAAAACATTCAGTACTTC. It yields the protein CASSDSGLVKNIQYF.

This clone was recorded once. The V call is TRBV6-5, the J call TRBJ1-5; no reliable D call. There are 16 residues in the CDR3. V lost 0 bases and J 2 bases, leaving 11 bases between the germline ends. Germline V gene lookup returns CDR1 MNHEY and CDR2 SVGAGI. The CDR3 reads CASSYSSGLRNQPQHF. CDR3 in DNA: TGTGCCAGCAGTTACTCGAGCGGGTTGCGCAATCAGCCCCAGCATTTT.